A selection of T cell receptor beta chains follows, all from one sample in a study of blood T cell repertoires in COVID-19. Libraries were prepared by immunoSEQ multiplex PCR; TCRdb keeps only in-frame clonotypes and omits some of them. This sample has about 280,000 clones, with roughly 90% found just once. Sequencing input: peripheral blood. Receptor source: a woman between 50 and 59 years old who had recovered from COVID-19. Both conserved end residues are part of each CDR3. The D gene is left open where the match is weak.

>TRBJ1-3|TRBD1|TRBV30
CAWSPGTGVGNTIYF
>TRBJ1-5|NA|TRBV7-3
CASSLRAGFSNQPQHF
>TRBJ1-3|NA|TRBV10-1
CASSRSGNTIYF
>TRBJ2-7|TRBD2|TRBV5-6
CASSSRDDVGGDYEQYF
>TRBJ1-1|NA|TRBV19
CASSIPGGHTEAFF
>TRBJ2-1|TRBD2|TRBV7-3
CASSPRLAGAPYNEQFF
>TRBJ2-7|NA|TRBV5-4
CASSLGGGPGVASYEQYF
>TRBJ2-5|NA|TRBV2
CASRANQETQYF
>TRBJ1-4|TRBD1|TRBV5-4
CASSFWDRDEKLFF
>TRBJ2-5|TRBD1|TRBV5-1
CASSLGTGGLETQYF
>TRBJ2-7|NA|TRBV27
CASSYVRGIEQYF
>TRBJ1-1|TRBD1|TRBV9
CASSIGTGTEAFF
>TRBJ1-1|NA|TRBV5-1
CASSSTGLAEAFF